This TCR beta chain was obtained from a study of identical twins. TCRdb reprocessed the 5' RACE reads via MiXCR and lists one record per CDR3 protein. The sample has roughly 540,000 distinct CDR3 sequences, approximately 22% seen once. CDR3 length: 14 amino acids. The V end was cut by 6 bases, the J end by 5 bases, with 16 bases between. This clonotype was seen at least ten times. The data were also submitted as part of a second study, on T cells expressing NK-cell markers.

Specimen: CD4+ T cells sorted from blood. The chain uses TRBV12-3 or TRBV12-4 and TRBJ2-5; D possibly uses TRBD1 or TRBD2 (5 bases each). This clonotype originated in a woman younger than 35 in good health. The CDR3 sequence: CASRTGPLRETQYF. CDR3 DNA sequence: TGTGCCAGCAGAACGGGACCTCTGAGGGAGACCCAGTACTTC.